This T cell receptor beta chain was found in a study of blood T cell repertoires in COVID-19. Study at large: The study drew acute and convalescent COVID-19 samples from the United States, Italy and Spain. From T cells, B-cell-depleted T cells, or PBMCs came the material, which was cDNA or gDNA.

Source study methods: It was from reference gene primer amplification that nucleated cell counts were estimated. Clones were read by immunoSEQ multiplex PCR, and TCRdb kept only the in-frame ones, dropping some. V and J calls and clone size come straight from that table; D and trimming were deduced from the DNA. The table records approximately 350,000 clones, almost 90% of them present only once. CDR3 length equals 14 residues. V lost 2 bases, J lost 6 bases, and 11 bases lay in between. The germline V gene has CDR1 SGHTA and CDR2 FQGNSA. It was during active infection that Seattle patients were enrolled and then longitudinally followed.

This sequence was found in a woman in her 70s with COVID-19, enrolled during active disease. The sample taken for sequencing was peripheral blood. The rearrangement uses TRBV7-2 and TRBJ2-4; D is perhaps TRBD1 (5 bases). CDR3 sequence (DNA): TGTGCCAGCAGCTTAATGGGGCAGGGAAACATTCAGTACTTC. Protein: CASSLMGQGNIQYF.